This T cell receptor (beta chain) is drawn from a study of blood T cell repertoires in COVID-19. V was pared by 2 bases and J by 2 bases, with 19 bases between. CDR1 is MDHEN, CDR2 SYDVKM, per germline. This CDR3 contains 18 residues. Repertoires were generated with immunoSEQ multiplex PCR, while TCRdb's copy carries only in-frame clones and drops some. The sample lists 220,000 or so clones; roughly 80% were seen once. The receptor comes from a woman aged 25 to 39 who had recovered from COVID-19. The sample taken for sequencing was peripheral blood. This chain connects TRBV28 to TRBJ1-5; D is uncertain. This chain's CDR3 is CASSLSLDTQDRNQPQHF. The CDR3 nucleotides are TGTGCCAGCAGTTTAAGTCTCGACACCCAGGATCGCAATCAGCCCCAGCATTTT.